This T cell receptor beta chain was recorded in a study of radiation and T cells in renal cell carcinoma. Study outcomes and limitations: From baseline, blood top tumor clonotypes peaked at 2 weeks post-radiation. Baseline intratumoral clonotype presence is unknown without pretreatment biopsies.

Described time point: blood 2 weeks post-SBRT. This sample's treatment: 15 Gy SBRT to primary tumor, nephrectomy 4 weeks later. Serial blood draws occurred at baseline and 2 and 4 weeks post-SBRT. The patient's renal cell carcinoma had clear cell pathology. Remarks on this clone: Its antigen is still unknown.

The assay was immunoSEQ multiplex PCR, and TCRdb's table has in-frame clones only and misses some. The data hold 100,000 to 150,000 clones, with over 75% observed a single time. Germline CDR1 reads PRHDT; CDR2 reads FYEKMQ (reference sequence). The CDR3 contains 18 residues. V lost 6 bases and J 0 bases, leaving 22 bases between the germline ends. This clonotype originated in a man aged 45-65 years with renal cell carcinoma. The chain joins TRBV13 to TRBJ2-3; tentative D call: TRBD1 (8 bases). Specimen: blood, collected from a patient whose treatment included radiotherapy and nephrectomy. CDR3 nucleotides: TGTGCCAGCAGATTAACACAGGGGGGGATGAGAAGCACAGATACGCAGTATTTT. This codes for CASRLTQGGMRSTDTQYF.